Each of the 28 T cell receptor beta chains below was sequenced from the same sample in a study of monozygotic twins with inflammatory bowel disease. TCRdb re-called the 5' RACE reads; every CDR3 protein appears as one record, without DNA. Found here are 210,000 or so distinct CDR3 sequences; the top ten clones hold 7.5% to 9.5%. Sequencing was carried out using blood. All receptors come from a human donor with ulcerative colitis or Crohn's disease, or a healthy co-twin of an affected twin (not recorded which).

This rearrangement joins TRBV5-6 to TRBJ2-4; the TRBD1 assignment by TCRdb is unverifiable without DNA. Germline V gene sequence: CDR1 SGHDT, CDR2 YYEEEE. The length of the CDR3 is 16 residues. This CDR3 reads CASSWWDREAKNIQYF.

The chain has TRBV6-2 or TRBV6-3 and TRBJ2-7. Per germline, CDR1 MNHEY and CDR2 SVGEGT. CDR3 length equals 12 residues. CDR3 region: CAASLSSYEQYF.

V is TRBV6-1 and J is TRBJ2-7; the D call from TCRdb, TRBD2, cannot be confirmed without DNA. Germline V CDR1 and CDR2: MNHNS, SASEGT. This CDR3 spans 16 amino acids. CDR3 sequence reads: CASSELNTGALSAEYF.

The chain employs TRBV4-2 and TRBJ2-2. The germline V gene has CDR1 LGHNA and CDR2 YNFKEQ. The CDR3 covers 15 residues. The CDR3 reads CASSQVSGNTGELFF.

V usage is TRBV7-2 and J usage is TRBJ2-3; checking the TCRdb D call of TRBD1 is not possible without DNA. This CDR3 is built from 15 residues. Germline CDR1 SGHTA, CDR2 FQGNSA. CDR3 amino acids: CASSLSRGRTDTQYF.

The chain's CDR3 is CASSHLRTRQETQYF. This chain joins TRBV4-2 and TRBJ2-5. Germline CDR1 reads LGHNA; CDR2 reads YNFKEQ. This CDR3 contains 15 residues.

This chain joins TRBV28 and TRBJ1-1. Germline CDR1 MDHEN, CDR2 SYDVKM. The CDR3 is made up of 13 amino acids. The CDR3 region is CATSYPMNTEAFF. Full variable domain (missing parts from reference TRBV28 and TRBJ1-1): DVKVTQSSRYLVKRTGEKVFLECVQDMDHENMFWYRQDPGLGLRLIYFSYDVKMKEKGDIPEGYSVSREKKERFSLILESASTNQTSMYLCATSYPMNTEAFFGQGTRLTVV.

This chain connects TRBV5-1 to TRBJ2-5. CDR3 length: 15 amino acids. Germline-derived CDR1 and CDR2 are SGHRS and YFSETQ. The chain's CDR3 is CASSLAARNQETQYF.

V is TRBV30 and J is TRBJ2-1; there is no DNA to check the TCRdb D call of TRBD2. This CDR3 has 14 amino acids. The germline V gene encodes CDR1 GTSNPN and CDR2 SVGIG (reference sequence). The CDR3 spells CAWTPGVAGMEQFF.

The J gene is TRBJ2-7, the V gene TRBV5-6. The CDR3 sequence is 12 residues long. Looked up from germline, CDR1 is SGHDT and CDR2 is YYEEEE. CDR3 residues: CASSDNRVEQYF.

The V call is TRBV20-1, the J call TRBJ2-3. Germline loops: CDR1 DFQATT, CDR2 SNEGSKA (reference sequence). This CDR3 has 13 amino acids. The CDR3 loop is CSARDPAADTQYF.

This rearrangement joins TRBV5-1 to TRBJ2-7; the TCRdb call, TRBD1, lacks DNA for checking. Per germline, CDR1 SGHRS and CDR2 YFSETQ. The CDR3 has 14 residues. CDR3 region: CASSLRTGTYEQYF.

V and J are TRBV12-3 or TRBV12-4 and TRBJ1-2. This CDR3 comprises 13 residues. The CDR3 spells CVSSLGVNYGYTF.

This chain joins TRBV6-6 and TRBJ2-2. Germline CDR1 MNHNY, CDR2 SVGAGI (reference sequence). CDR3 length: 13 residues. CDR3 residues: CASSYVRAGELFF.

The chain couples TRBV30 to TRBJ2-1. The length of the CDR3 is 15 residues. In germline, CDR1 is GTSNPN, CDR2 SVGIG (reference sequence). Here the CDR3 reads CAWSVRTSSYNEQFF.

The rearrangement uses TRBV4-1 and TRBJ2-1; absent DNA, TCRdb's TRBD2 call cannot be checked. Looked up from germline, CDR1 is MGHRA and CDR2 is YSYEKL. The CDR3 has 20 residues. CDR3: CASSQETGLAALSSYNEQFF.

The rearrangement links TRBV29-1 to TRBJ1-4; TCRdb indicates TRBD1, and absent DNA this call remains unverified. This CDR3 has 13 residues. Per germline, CDR1 SQVTM and CDR2 ANQGSEA. The CDR3 spells CSAGDRGKEKLFF.

V is TRBV7-2 and J is TRBJ1-3. The CDR3 length is 14 residues. Germline V lookup: CDR1 SGHTA, CDR2 FQGNSA. CDR3 sequence: CARSFLTGGNTIYF.

V and J are TRBV19 and TRBJ1-1. CDR3 length: 12 residues. The germline gives CDR1 LNHDA, CDR2 SQIVND (reference sequence). The CDR3 here is CASKEMNTEAFF. The entire variable domain, with the rest obtained from reference TRBV19 and TRBJ1-1, is as follows: DGGITQSPKYLFRKEGQNVTLSCEQNLNHDAMYWYRQDPGQGLRLIYYSQIVNDFQKGDIAEGYSVSREKKESFPLTVTSAQKNPTAFYLCASKEMNTEAFFGQGTRLTVV.

The V gene is TRBV30, the J gene TRBJ2-3. The V gene's germline CDR1 is GTSNPN and CDR2 SVGIG (reference sequence). The CDR3 sequence is 11 residues long. The CDR3 loop is CAWSIQGTQYF.

The chain combines TRBV5-6 with TRBJ2-7; TCRdb lists TRBD1, though no DNA is available to test this call. CDR1 SGHDT and CDR2 YYEEEE come from the germline V gene. The CDR3 is 14 amino acids. The CDR3 loop is CASSFVGTGFEQYF.

J is TRBJ1-4 and V is TRBV10-3. Germline V lookup: CDR1 ENHRY, CDR2 SYGVKD. This CDR3 contains 14 residues. The CDR3 is CAISESSLGEKLFF.

The chain uses TRBV9 and TRBJ2-1. Germline CDR1 is SGDLS and CDR2 is YYNGEE. The CDR3 totals 15 residues. The CDR3 reads CASSVEDSSYNEQFF.

CDR3 sequence reads: CAWSAGGGTGELFF. The J gene is TRBJ2-2, the V gene TRBV30; the TCRdb call, TRBD1, lacks DNA for checking. Per germline, CDR1 GTSNPN and CDR2 SVGIG (reference sequence). This CDR3 has 14 amino acids.

This chain joins TRBV27 and TRBJ2-7; TCRdb names TRBD2, which stays unverified in the absence of DNA. This CDR3 has 15 residues. Germline V gives CDR1 MNHEY, CDR2 SMNVEV (reference sequence). CDR3 sequence reads: CASGPTSGSSYEQYF.

The chain links TRBV5-1 to TRBJ1-5; TCRdb's D gene call, TRBD1, goes unchecked for lack of DNA. There are 15 residues in the CDR3. Germline V gene lookup returns CDR1 SGHRS and CDR2 YFSETQ. Here the CDR3 reads CASSLSGDSNQPQHF. The full variable domain, with the rest looked up from reference TRBV5-1 and TRBJ1-5, is KAGVTQTPRYLIKTRGQQVTLSCSPISGHRSVSWYQQTPGQGLQFLFEYFSETQRNKGNFPGRFSGRQFSNSRSEMNVSTLELGDSALYLCASSLSGDSNQPQHFGDGTRLSIL.

The chain is built from TRBV11-2 and TRBJ2-1; the TRBD2 assignment by TCRdb is unverifiable without DNA. Germline V lookup: CDR1 SGHAT, CDR2 FQNNGV. The CDR3 sequence is 15 residues long. The CDR3 loop is CASSPERGLANEQFF.

This chain links TRBV20-1 with TRBJ2-5; TCRdb designates TRBD2, a call that cannot be tested without DNA. CDR3 length equals 15 residues. In germline, CDR1 is DFQATT, CDR2 SNEGSKA (reference sequence). The CDR3 region is CSASNSLAGSETQYF.